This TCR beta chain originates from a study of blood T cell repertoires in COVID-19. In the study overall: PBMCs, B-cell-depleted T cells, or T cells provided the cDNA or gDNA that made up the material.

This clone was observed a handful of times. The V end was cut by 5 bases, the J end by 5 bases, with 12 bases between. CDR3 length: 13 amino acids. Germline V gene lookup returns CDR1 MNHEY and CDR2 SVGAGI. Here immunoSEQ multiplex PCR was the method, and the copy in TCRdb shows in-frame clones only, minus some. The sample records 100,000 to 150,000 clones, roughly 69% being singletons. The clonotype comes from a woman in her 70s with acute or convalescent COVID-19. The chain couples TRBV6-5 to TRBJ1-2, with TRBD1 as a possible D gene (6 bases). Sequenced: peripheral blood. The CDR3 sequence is CASSQTQGYGYTF. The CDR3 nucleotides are TGTGCCAGCAGTCAGACCCAGGGGTATGGCTACACCTTC.